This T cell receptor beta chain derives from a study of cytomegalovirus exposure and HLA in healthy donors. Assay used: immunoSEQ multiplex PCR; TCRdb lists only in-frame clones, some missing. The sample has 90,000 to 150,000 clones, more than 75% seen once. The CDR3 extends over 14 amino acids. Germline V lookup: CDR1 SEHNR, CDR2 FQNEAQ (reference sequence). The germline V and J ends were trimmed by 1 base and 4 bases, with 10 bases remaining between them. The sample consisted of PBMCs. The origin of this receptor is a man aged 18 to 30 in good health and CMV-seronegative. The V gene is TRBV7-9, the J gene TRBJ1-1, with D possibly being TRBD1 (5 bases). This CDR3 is CASSLDQGSTEAFF. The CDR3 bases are TGTGCCAGCAGCTTAGATCAGGGTAGCACTGAAGCTTTCTTT.